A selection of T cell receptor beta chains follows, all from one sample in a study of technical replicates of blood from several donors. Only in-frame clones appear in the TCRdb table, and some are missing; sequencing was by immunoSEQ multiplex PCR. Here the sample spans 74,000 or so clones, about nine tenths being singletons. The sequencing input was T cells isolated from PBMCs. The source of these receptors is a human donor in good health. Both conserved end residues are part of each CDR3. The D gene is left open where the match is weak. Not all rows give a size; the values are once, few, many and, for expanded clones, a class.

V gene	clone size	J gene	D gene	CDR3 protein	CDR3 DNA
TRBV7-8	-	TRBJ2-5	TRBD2	CASSLAGGEETQYF	TGTGCCAGCAGCTTAGCCGGGGGGGAGGAGACCCAGTACTTC
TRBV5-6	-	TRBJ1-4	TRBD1	CASSASGGRGNEKLFF	TGTGCCAGCAGCGCCTCAGGGGGCAGGGGGAATGAAAAACTGTTTTTT
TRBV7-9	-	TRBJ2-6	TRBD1	CASSENRPTGFRGANVLTF	TGTGCCAGCAGCGAAAACCGACCGACAGGGTTCCGGGGGGCCAACGTCCTGACTTTC
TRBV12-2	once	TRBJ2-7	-	CASRLARSHEQYF	TGTGCAAGTCGCTTAGCGCGATCCCACGAGCAGTACTTC
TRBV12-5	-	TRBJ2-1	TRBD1	CASGLGRDRGYGEQFF	TGTGCTAGTGGTTTGGGGCGAGACAGGGGGTACGGTGAGCAGTTCTTC
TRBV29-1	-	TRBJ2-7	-	CSVGDPGTHAYEQYF	TGCAGCGTTGGAGACCCCGGGACACATGCCTACGAGCAGTACTTC
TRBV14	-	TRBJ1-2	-	CASSQDEFAREVEGYTF	TGTGCCAGCAGCCAAGATGAGTTTGCCAGGGAGGTTGAGGGCTACACCTTC
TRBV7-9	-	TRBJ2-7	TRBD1	CASSFLTGGVPNYEQYF	TGTGCCAGCAGCTTCCTGACAGGGGGCGTCCCCAACTACGAGCAGTACTTC
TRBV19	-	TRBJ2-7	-	CASSKGRHRRQVTEQYF	TGTGCCAGTAGTAAGGGGAGACACAGGCGACAGGTTACCGAGCAGTACTTC
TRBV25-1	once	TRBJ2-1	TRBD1	CASSERGPYNEQFF	TGTGCCAGCAGTGAGAGGGGGCCCTACAATGAGCAGTTCTTC
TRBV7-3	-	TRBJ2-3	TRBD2	CASSFLAGGDTDTQYF	TGTGCCAGCAGCTTTCTAGCGGGGGGGGACACAGATACGCAGTATTTT
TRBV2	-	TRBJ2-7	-	CASSGRAIHEQYF	TGTGCCAGCAGTGGGAGGGCCATCCACGAGCAGTACTTC
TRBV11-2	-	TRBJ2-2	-	CASSLDTPGTGELFF	TGTGCCAGCAGCTTAGATACTCCGGGGACCGGGGAGCTGTTTTTT
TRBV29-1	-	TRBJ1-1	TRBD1	CSGEDRGTSTEAFF	TGCAGCGGTGAAGACAGGGGTACTTCGACTGAAGCTTTCTTT
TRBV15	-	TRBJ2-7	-	CATSRELLAVGLLEQYF	TGTGCCACCAGCAGAGAACTATTAGCGGTCGGCTTACTCGAGCAGTACTTC
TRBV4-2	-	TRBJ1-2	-	CASSQDLNRVYGYTF	TGTGCCAGCAGCCAAGATCTCAACAGAGTCTATGGCTACACCTTC
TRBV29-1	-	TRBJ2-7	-	CSVGDRYEQYF	TGCAGCGTCGGGGATAGGTACGAGCAGTACTTC
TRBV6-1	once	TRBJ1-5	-	CASSEALTGNQPQHF	TGTGCCAGCAGTGAAGCGCTTACAGGGAATCAGCCCCAGCATTTT
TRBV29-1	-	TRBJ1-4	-	CSVEDASGEKLFF	TGCAGCGTTGAAGATGCGTCGGGGGAAAAACTGTTTTTT
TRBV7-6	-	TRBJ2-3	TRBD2	CASSIGASGKDTQYF	TGTGCCAGCAGTATTGGGGCTAGCGGGAAAGATACGCAGTATTTT
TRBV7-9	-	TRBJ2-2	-	CASLGAGFTGELFF	TGTGCCAGCCTCGGGGCGGGGTTCACCGGGGAGCTGTTTTTT
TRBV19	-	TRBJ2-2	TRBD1	CASQGVLGELFF	TGTGCCAGTCAGGGGGTCCTCGGGGAGCTGTTTTTT
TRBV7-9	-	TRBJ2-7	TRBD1	CASSRGGGTGEHEQYF	TGTGCCAGCAGTCGAGGGGGGGGGACAGGGGAGCACGAGCAGTACTTC
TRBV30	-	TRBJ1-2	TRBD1	CAWSRGFTGAFNGYTF	TGTGCCTGGAGTCGGGGGTTCACAGGGGCGTTCAATGGCTACACCTTC
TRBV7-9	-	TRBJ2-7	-	CASSLTTTSQYF	TGTGCCAGCAGCTTAACCACCACCAGTCAGTACTTC
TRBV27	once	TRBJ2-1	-	CASSLTSSSYNEQFF	TGTGCCAGCAGCTTGACTTCTAGCTCCTACAATGAGCAGTTCTTC
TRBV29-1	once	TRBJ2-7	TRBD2	CSVEPESGSGTYEQYF	TGCAGCGTTGAACCAGAAAGCGGGAGTGGTACCTACGAGCAGTACTTC
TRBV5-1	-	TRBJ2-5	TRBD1	CASSSRGDRGPQETQYF	TGCGCCAGCAGCTCCCGGGGTGACAGGGGCCCCCAAGAGACCCAGTACTTC
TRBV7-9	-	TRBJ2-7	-	CASSRDYPSIARGEQYF	TGTGCCAGCAGCCGCGACTACCCGAGTATCGCCCGGGGCGAGCAGTACTTC
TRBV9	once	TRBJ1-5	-	CASSLDAGNQPQHF	TGTGCCAGCAGCCTAGACGCGGGCAATCAGCCCCAGCATTTT
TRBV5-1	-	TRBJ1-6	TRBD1	CASSAGDSSYSPLHF	TGCGCCAGCAGCGCAGGGGACAGCTCTTATTCACCCCTCCACTTT
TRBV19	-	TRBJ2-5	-	CASTLTRGGGETQYF	TGTGCCAGTACCCTCACTCGAGGGGGTGGAGAGACCCAGTACTTC
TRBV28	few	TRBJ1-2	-	CASSPPGGFYYGYTF	TGTGCCAGCAGCCCCCCGGGAGGTTTCTACTATGGCTACACCTTC
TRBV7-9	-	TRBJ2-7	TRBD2	CASSPGTSGNEQYF	TGTGCCAGCAGCCCCGGTACTAGCGGGAACGAGCAGTACTTC
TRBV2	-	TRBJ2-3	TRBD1	CASSPTTGGDTQYF	TGTGCCAGCAGCCCGACCACAGGGGGAGATACGCAGTATTTT
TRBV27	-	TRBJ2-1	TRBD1	CASSLGQYTYNEQFF	TGTGCCAGCAGTTTGGGACAGTACACCTACAATGAGCAGTTCTTC
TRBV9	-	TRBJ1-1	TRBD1	CASSASWTGGWARVKTEAFF	TGTGCCAGCAGCGCATCCTGGACAGGGGGCTGGGCTAGGGTGAAAACTGAAGCTTTCTTT
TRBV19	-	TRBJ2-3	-	CASSPLLDTDTQYF	TGTGCCAGTAGTCCTCTTCTAGACACAGATACGCAGTATTTT
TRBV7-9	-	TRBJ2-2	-	CASRSRTDLSGELFF	TGTGCCAGCCGGAGCCGGACTGACTTGAGCGGGGAGCTGTTTTTT
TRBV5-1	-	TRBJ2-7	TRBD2	CASSLSSGSLSYEQYF	TGCGCCAGCAGCTTGAGTAGCGGGAGCCTTTCCTACGAGCAGTACTTC
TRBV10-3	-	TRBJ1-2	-	CAISDGNYGYTF	TGTGCCATCAGTGACGGGAACTATGGCTACACCTTC
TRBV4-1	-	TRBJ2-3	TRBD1	CASSHKQRTGGITDTQYF	TGCGCCAGCAGCCATAAACAGCGGACAGGGGGCATAACAGATACGCAGTATTTT